These 19 T cell receptor beta chains came from one sample sequenced in a study of cytomegalovirus exposure and HLA in healthy donors. Measured with immunoSEQ multiplex PCR; TCRdb has only the in-frame clones, and not every one. This repertoire shows around 120,000 clones, about 84% found once; its top ten account for approximately 4.9%. The sample was PBMCs. The receptors originated from a man younger than 35 in good health and CMV-seronegative.

A few counts support this clone. The chain has TRBV7-6 and TRBJ2-7; TRBD1 matches at 7 bases. V shed 3 bases, J shed 2 bases, and the junction held 16 bases outside the gene matches. Germline CDR1 and CDR2: SGHVS and FNYEAQ. This CDR3 spans 18 amino acids. The CDR3 loop is CASSFGRAVTGDTYEQYF. In DNA form, the CDR3 reads TGTGCCAGCAGCTTCGGGCGGGCCGTTACAGGGGACACCTACGAGCAGTACTTC.

The CDR3 coding sequence is TGCAGCGTCACCCACCGGGGGAACACTGAAGCTTTCTTT. Translated: CSVTHRGNTEAFF. The chain recombines TRBV29-1 with TRBJ1-1, with D hard to call. V was trimmed by 6 bases and J by 1 base, leaving 12 bases between them. The germline CDR1 and CDR2 sequences are SQVTM and ANQGSEA. The CDR3 is 13 amino acids.

The J gene is TRBJ2-2, the V gene TRBV30; TRBD1 might be the D (6 bases). Trimming removed 0 bases at V and 10 bases at J, with 15 bases between. The CDR3 is made up of 14 amino acids. In germline, CDR1 is GTSNPN, CDR2 SVGIG (reference sequence). The CDR3 loop reads CAWSVRKGVKELFF. The CDR3 region has the DNA TGTGCCTGGAGTGTACGTAAGGGGGTGAAGGAGCTGTTTTTT.

V and J are TRBV30 and TRBJ1-6; weak D call: TRBD1 (5 bases). V shed 1 base and J shed 8 bases, with 18 bases lying between them. The CDR3 extends over 16 amino acids. The germline V gene encodes CDR1 GTSNPN and CDR2 SVGIG (reference sequence). In DNA, the CDR3 is TGTGCCTGGAGTGCATCACGGGGGAAAGGGGATTCACCCCTCCACTTT. Its protein is CAWSASRGKGDSPLHF.

This clone has just one count. CDR3 sequence reads: CAWSNGGGAYEQYF. Written as DNA, the CDR3 is TGTGCCTGGAGTAACGGCGGGGGGGCGTACGAGCAGTACTTC. The chain joins TRBV30 to TRBJ2-7; 9 bases are a match to TRBD2. Per germline, CDR1 GTSNPN and CDR2 SVGIG (reference sequence). CDR3 length: 14 residues. V gave up 2 bases and J gave up 4 bases; unmatched junction bases: 6.

This clone was counted once. This sequence joins TRBV15 and TRBJ2-7, with D possibly TRBD2 on 5 matching bases. CDR3 length: 16 residues. CDR1 is LNHNV, CDR2 YYDKDF, per germline (reference sequence). With 1 base removed from V and 6 bases from J, the gap between germline ends came to 19 bases. CDR3 in DNA: TGTGCCACCAGCAGAGCCAGGACGGGATTCTTAGTCGAGCAGTACTTC. This encodes CATSRARTGFLVEQYF.

This chain connects TRBV13 to TRBJ2-2, with 8 positions matching TRBD1. The V and J ends lost 4 bases and 0 bases, in that order; junction bases with no gene match: 1. Per germline, CDR1 PRHDT and CDR2 FYEKMQ (reference sequence). This CDR3 has 15 residues. CDR3 sequence reads: CASSWTGSNTGELFF. The CDR3 DNA sequence: TGTGCCAGCAGCTGGACAGGGTCGAACACCGGGGAGCTGTTTTTT. Looking up the rest from reference TRBV13 and TRBJ2-2 gives the full variable domain: AAGVIQSPRHLIKEKRETATLKCYPIPRHDTVYWYQQGPGQDPQFLISFYEKMQSDKGSIPDRFSAQQFSDYHSELNMSSLELGDSALYFCASSWTGSNTGELFFGEGSRLTVL.

This clone occurred a few times. The rearrangement joins TRBV10-1 to TRBJ2-1, with D hard to call. The V gene lost 2 bases and the J gene lost 4 bases, with 6 bases spanning the gap. The CDR3 spans 13 residues. Germline CDR1 is WNHNN and CDR2 is SYGVQD (reference sequence). The CDR3, as DNA: TGCGCCAGCAGTGAGGGCTTTTACAATGAGCAGTTCTTC. This codes for CASSEGFYNEQFF.

This chain uses TRBV18 with TRBJ1-2, with D perhaps matching TRBD1 (5 bases). V shed 4 bases and J shed 6 bases, with 15 bases lying between them. Germline values: CDR1 KGHSH, CDR2 LQKENI. The CDR3 is made up of 14 amino acids. The CDR3 bases are TGTGCCAGCTCACAGGAGCGACAGAACCATGGCTACACCTTC. This gives the protein CASSQERQNHGYTF.

This chain connects TRBV2 to TRBJ2-2, with 7 nucleotides matching TRBD1. The CDR3 consists of 15 residues. Germline V gives CDR1 SNHLY, CDR2 FYNNEI. V was pared by 4 bases and J by 7 bases, with 9 bases of the junction left unmatched. CDR3 nucleotides: TGTGCCAGCAGTGGTCCACAGGGGACGGTCGGGGAGCTGTTTTTT. Translating gives CASSGPQGTVGELFF.

About this clone itself: The same CDR3 also results from other DNA sequences found in this sample. The chain uses TRBV19 and TRBJ2-3; the D is unclear. Germline CDR1 LNHDA, CDR2 SQIVND (reference sequence). CDR3 length equals 12 residues. The V end lost 3 bases, the J end lost 2 bases, and 3 bases lay between the germline ends. CDR3 DNA: TGTGCCAGTAGTATCTCCACAGATACGCAGTATTTT. Protein product: CASSISTDTQYF.

V is TRBV27 and J is TRBJ1-5; the D is unclear. CDR1 MNHEY and CDR2 SMNVEV come from the germline V gene (reference sequence). CDR3 length equals 14 residues. V was clipped by 10 bases and J by 0 bases, with 13 bases between them. The CDR3 here is CANHSERSNQPQHF. CDR3 nucleotide sequence: TGTGCCAACCACTCCGAACGTAGCAATCAGCCCCAGCATTTT.

The chain couples TRBV13 to TRBJ2-1; D unresolved. In germline, CDR1 is PRHDT, CDR2 FYEKMQ (reference sequence). The CDR3 runs 13 residues. The ends were cut back, 1 base at V and 4 bases at J, with 5 bases in the middle. The CDR3 is CASSLELYNEQFF. The CDR3 coding sequence is TGTGCCAGCAGCTTAGAACTATACAATGAGCAGTTCTTC.

This chain joins TRBV30 and TRBJ1-2; tentative D call: TRBD1 (6 bases). Trimming left V 0 bases short and J 6 bases short, with 14 bases between. The length of the CDR3 is 14 residues. From germline, CDR1 is GTSNPN and CDR2 SVGIG (reference sequence). CDR3 amino acids: CAWSVAGVEDGYTF. As DNA, the CDR3 is TGTGCCTGGAGTGTGGCAGGGGTGGAAGATGGCTACACCTTC.

This sequence joins TRBV27 and TRBJ1-5; possibly TRBD1 for D (5 bases). V shed 5 bases and J shed 9 bases, with 20 bases lying between them. Germline V gene data show CDR1 as MNHEY and CDR2 as SMNVEV (reference sequence). CDR3 length: 15 residues. CDR3 amino acids: CASSTRDGAGRPQHF. The DNA of the CDR3 is TGTGCCAGCAGTACCAGGGACGGCGCGGGACGGCCCCAGCATTTT.

The chain is built from TRBV6-1 and TRBJ2-7, with D possibly TRBD2 on 6 matching bases. The CDR3 totals 13 residues. In germline, CDR1 is MNHNS, CDR2 SASEGT. Trimming removed 1 base at V and 3 bases at J, with 7 bases between. The CDR3 DNA reads TGTGCCAGCAGTGAAGGGACTAACTACGAGCAGTACTTC. Translation: CASSEGTNYEQYF.

This chain connects TRBV10-1 to TRBJ1-1; 7 bases match TRBD1. This CDR3 spans 15 amino acids. The trim removed 3 bases at V and 0 bases at J, leaving 4 bases unmatched. Per the germline V gene, CDR1 is WNHNN and CDR2 is SYGVQD (reference sequence). The DNA for the CDR3 is TGCGCCAGCAGTGACCCGACAGGGATGAACACTGAAGCTTTCTTT. This encodes CASSDPTGMNTEAFF.

This chain uses TRBV5-1 with TRBJ1-4; D is uncertain. Germline CDR1 SGHRS, CDR2 YFSETQ. The CDR3 is made up of 15 amino acids. V lost 2 bases and J lost 0, with 8 bases in between. The CDR3 nucleotides read TGCGCCAGCAGCTTAGCCTCTGCAACTAATGAAAAACTGTTTTTT. Encoded protein: CASSLASATNEKLFF.

This clone was recorded a few times. The chain carries TRBV19 and TRBJ1-2; 7 bases are shared with TRBD1. V gave up 6 bases and J gave up 5 bases; unmatched junction bases: 0. Germline V gives CDR1 LNHDA, CDR2 SQIVND (reference sequence). The CDR3 is 11 residues long. CDR3 in amino acids: CASRQGYGYTF. As DNA, the CDR3 is TGTGCCAGTAGACAGGGGTATGGCTACACCTTC.